This entry concerns a single T cell receptor beta chain. Its specificity is unknown. The CDR3 consists of 14 residues. Trimming removed 5 bases at V and 0 bases at J, with 11 bases between. CDR1 SGHRS and CDR2 YFSETQ come from the germline V gene. Together with thyroid ultrasound, orbital computed tomography, serum thyroxine and TRAb, clinical symptoms were used for diagnoses. RNA transcripts were the template for amplifying TCR beta CDR3 regions. The study used the HTBI primer set for a first-round RT-PCR of the TCR CDR3. TCRdb redid the calling of the multiplex PCR reads with MiXCR, one entry per CDR3 protein. The repertoire holds fewer than 750,000 distinct CDR3 sequences, with 13% to 15% as singletons. This sample stems from a study of T cells in Graves' hyperthyroidism and ophthalmopathy. Study as a whole: At the time of initial diagnosis and before any treatment, peripheral blood was collected. Study-level points and caveats: Blood shared most expanded thyroid clonotypes above 0.001.

The sequence derives from a woman between 50 and 59 years old with Graves' ophthalmopathy. J is TRBJ1-1 and V is TRBV5-1; D remains unclear. Sequenced: blood. CDR3 sequence reads: CASRPIGLNTEAFF. The CDR3 DNA sequence: TGCGCCAGCAGGCCAATAGGCTTGAACACTGAAGCTTTCTTT.